The 32 T cell receptor beta chains listed next were all sequenced from one sample in a study of Ad26.COV2.S vaccination and SARS-CoV-2 variants. The sample's treatment: roughly 18 received Ad26.COV2.S at low or high dose, single or two shots; several received placebo; per-sample allocation not given. Specimen acquisition occurred on day 63 following the initial vaccine or placebo injection. Produced via immunoSEQ multiplex PCR; TCRdb's table is partial and in-frame only. The sample lists 450,000 to 550,000 clones; about nine tenths were seen once. The input for sequencing was peripheral blood, taken in a trial of Ad26.COV2.S vaccine versus placebo. Receptors originate from a person between 18 and 65 years old who received the Ad26.COV2.S COVID-19 vaccine or a placebo.

In its sample, this clone was seen once. The V call is TRBV27, the J call TRBJ2-1; perhaps TRBD2 as D (5 bases). The ends were cut back, 10 bases at V and 6 bases at J, with 19 bases in the middle. The CDR3 has 14 amino acids. Germline V gene sequence: CDR1 MNHEY, CDR2 SMNVEV (reference sequence). The DNA for the CDR3 is TGTGCCACCCTACAATGGATTGGAGGCAATGAGCAGTTCTTC. Its translation: CATLQWIGGNEQFF.

The chain links TRBV7-2 to TRBJ1-2, with D hard to call. CDR3 length: 15 residues. V shed 4 bases and J shed 4 bases, with 16 bases lying between them. CDR1 and CDR2 (germline): SGHTA, FQGNSA. The CDR3 coding sequence is TGTGCCAGCAGCTCATCCACCGATAACTTCTATGGCTACACCTTC. This gives the protein CASSSSTDNFYGYTF.

The V call is TRBV28, the J call TRBJ1-3; D possibly corresponds to TRBD1 (5 bases). The CDR3 sequence is 14 residues long. Germline values: CDR1 MDHEN, CDR2 SYDVKM. Trimming cost V 3 bases and J 2 bases, with 8 bases left between them. The CDR3 region has the DNA TGTGCCAGCAGTTTCGGGGGTGCTGGAAACACCATATATTTT. Protein product: CASSFGGAGNTIYF.

This sequence joins TRBV28 and TRBJ2-5; 12 nucleotides line up with TRBD1. Germline CDR1 is MDHEN and CDR2 is SYDVKM. The length of the CDR3 is 15 residues. The V segment lost 6 bases and the J segment 1 base; nucleotides outside the gene matches: 3. The CDR3 nucleotides are TGTGCCAGCAGGTGGGACAGGGGGCGCCAAGAGACCCAGTACTTC. Encoded protein: CASRWDRGRQETQYF.

This sequence joins TRBV3-1 (or the pseudogene TRBV3-2) and TRBJ1-1, with 7 bases that match TRBD1. Germline V gives CDR1 LGHDT, CDR2 YNNKEL (reference sequence). V dropped 2 bases and J dropped 3; count of bases not matched to a gene: 9. The CDR3 runs to 16 residues. The CDR3 DNA reads TGTGCCAGCAGCCAACAGCGGACAGGATGGCACACTGAAGCTTTCTTT. It yields the protein CASSQQRTGWHTEAFF.

This chain uses TRBV15 with TRBJ2-7; D might be TRBD2 (5 bases). Germline-derived CDR1 and CDR2 are LNHNV and YYDKDF (reference sequence). This CDR3 comprises 17 residues. V lost 0 bases and J 0 bases, leaving 15 bases between the germline ends. This CDR3 reads CATSREGIGGSSYEQYF. The CDR3 DNA is TGTGCCACCAGCAGAGAGGGGATTGGTGGGAGCTCCTACGAGCAGTACTTC. Using reference TRBV15 and TRBJ2-7 for the parts outside the CDR3, the full variable domain is DAMVIQNPRYQVTQFGKPVTLSCSQTLNHNVMYWYQQKSSQAPKLLFHYYDKDFNNEADTPDNFQSRRPNTSFCFLDIRSPGLGDTAMYLCATSREGIGGSSYEQYFGPGTRLTVT.

The chain combines TRBV21-1 with TRBJ1-5. TRBV21-1 corresponds to a pseudogene. The CDR3 contains 15 residues. This CDR3 reads CASSKERNSNQPQHF. In nucleotides, the CDR3 is TGTGCCAGCAGCAAAGAAAGGAATAGCAATCAGCCCCAGCATTTT.

The V call is TRBV29-1, the J call TRBJ2-1; 8 bases match TRBD1. V lost 5 bases and J lost 6; bases outside the gene matches: 9. The CDR3 sequence is 14 residues long. CDR1 and CDR2 from the germline V gene are SQVTM and ANQGSEA. The CDR3 here is CSVWPGQVFNEQFF. CDR3 coding DNA: TGCAGCGTTTGGCCGGGACAGGTCTTCAATGAGCAGTTCTTC.

This chain uses TRBV6-1 with TRBJ1-6, with 8 bases lining up with TRBD1. Germline assignment: CDR1 MNHNS and CDR2 SASEGT. The CDR3 totals 17 residues. Trimming cost V 4 bases and J 0 bases; bases outside gene matches: 5. Here the CDR3 DNA reads TGTGCCAGCAGTGGGACAGGGATGAGCTCCTATAATTCACCCCTCCACTTT. It is translated as CASSGTGMSSYNSPLHF.

This clone was observed a few times. The chain recombines TRBV28 with TRBJ1-6; 9 bases line up with TRBD1. Germline V CDR1 and CDR2: MDHEN, SYDVKM. V was clipped by 4 bases and J by 14 bases; unmatched bases: 9. The CDR3 runs 14 residues. CDR3: CASSSVPGQGTLHF. CDR3 DNA sequence: TGTGCCAGCAGTTCAGTCCCGGGACAGGGCACCCTCCACTTT. The full variable domain, in which reference TRBV28 and TRBJ1-6 provide the parts outside the CDR3, is DVKVTQSSRYLVKRTGEKVFLECVQDMDHENMFWYRQDPGLGLRLIYFSYDVKMKEKGDIPEGYSVSREKKERFSLILESASTNQTSMYLCASSSVPGQGTLHFGNGTRLTVT.

The chain links TRBV7-9 to TRBJ1-4; possibly TRBD1 for D (6 bases). The CDR3 totals 14 residues. The germline V and J ends were trimmed by 5 bases and 8 bases, with 15 bases remaining between them. Germline V lookup: CDR1 SEHNR, CDR2 FQNEAQ (reference sequence). Here the CDR3 reads CASSQTGSREKLFF. The CDR3 region has the DNA TGTGCCAGCAGCCAAACAGGGTCGCGAGAAAAACTGTTTTTT.

The CDR3 coding sequence is TGTGCCAGCAGACTGGACAGAGGCTACACCTTC. It specifies CASRLDRGYTF. The chain has TRBV6-6 and TRBJ1-2, with D perhaps matching TRBD1 (6 bases). Trimming cost V 6 bases and J 8 bases, with 10 bases left between them. CDR3 length: 11 amino acids. The V gene's germline CDR1 is MNHNY and CDR2 SVGAGI (reference sequence).

The chain uses TRBV6-5 and TRBJ1-5, with D unclear. Trimming left V 4 bases short and J 2 bases short, with 6 bases between. Germline V gene data show CDR1 as MNHEY and CDR2 as SVGAGI. The CDR3 has 13 amino acids. The CDR3 spells CASSWRRNQPQHF. CDR3 DNA sequence: TGTGCCAGCAGTTGGAGACGCAATCAGCCCCAGCATTTT.

The chain is built from TRBV5-4 and TRBJ1-1; 8 bases agree with TRBD1. Germline CDR1 is SGHNT and CDR2 is YYREEE (reference sequence). The CDR3 length is 14 residues. V shed 3 bases and J 5 bases; nucleotides not matched to a gene: 6. CDR3: CASSYTGGRTEAFF. The CDR3, as DNA: TGTGCCAGCAGCTACACAGGGGGGAGAACTGAAGCTTTCTTT.

The V gene is TRBV6-5, the J gene TRBJ2-1, with TRBD1 identical over 7 bases. This CDR3 region has 14 residues. The germline V gene encodes CDR1 MNHEY and CDR2 SVGAGI. V shed 6 bases, J shed 4 bases, and the junction held 6 bases outside the gene matches. The CDR3 here is CASRIQGMYNEQFF. For the CDR3, the DNA is TGTGCCAGCAGGATACAGGGGATGTACAATGAGCAGTTCTTC.

V is TRBV27 and J is TRBJ1-2, with D maybe TRBD1 (5 bases). In germline, CDR1 is MNHEY, CDR2 SMNVEV (reference sequence). CDR3 size: 13 residues. Trimming removed 4 bases at V and 3 bases at J, with 9 bases between. The CDR3 protein is CASSSTGDYGYTF. As DNA, the CDR3 is TGTGCCAGCAGTTCAACAGGCGACTATGGCTACACCTTC.

The chain combines TRBV2 with TRBJ1-5; possible D gene TRBD1, 5 bases. The ends were cut back, 8 bases at V and 2 bases at J, with 10 bases in the middle. This CDR3 has 13 amino acids. The germline V gene has CDR1 SNHLY and CDR2 FYNNEI. CDR3 DNA sequence: TGTGCCAGCTCAGGGAATGGCAATCAGCCCCAGCATTTT. Translation gives CASSGNGNQPQHF.

J is TRBJ2-7 and V is TRBV14, with D possibly matching TRBD1 (5 bases). Trimming pared 0 bases from V and 6 bases from J, leaving 12 bases between. The V gene's germline CDR1 is SGHDN and CDR2 FVKESK. This CDR3 has 14 amino acids. CDR3 nucleotides: TGTGCCAGCAGCCAAGAAGCAGGGATCGGCGAGCAGTACTTC. It is translated as CASSQEAGIGEQYF. Using reference TRBV14 and TRBJ2-7 for the parts outside the CDR3, the full variable domain is EAGVTQFPSHSVIEKGQTVTLRCDPISGHDNLYWYRRVMGKEIKFLLHFVKESKQDESGMPNNRFLAERTGGTYSTLKVQPAELEDSGVYFCASSQEAGIGEQYFGPGTRLTVT.

The genes are TRBV19 and TRBJ1-6, with D possibly TRBD1 on 6 matching bases. V was shortened by 9 bases and J by 7 bases, with 10 bases between the two germline ends. CDR1 and CDR2 from the germline V gene are LNHDA and SQIVND (reference sequence). The CDR3 consists of 12 residues. The CDR3 sequence: CASQQGNSPLHF. The DNA of the CDR3 is TGTGCCAGCCAACAGGGAAATTCACCCCTCCACTTT.

The chain is built from TRBV6-2 or TRBV6-3 and TRBJ1-1; D gene ambiguous. The CDR3 runs to 14 residues. Germline assignment: CDR1 MNHEY and CDR2 SVGEGT. The ends were cut back, 6 bases at V and 10 bases at J, with 21 bases in the middle. For the CDR3, the DNA is TGTGCCAGCAGCGAAGACCGGGCCTACACGGGAGCTTTCTTT. Residues: CASSEDRAYTGAFF.

The CDR3 nucleotides read TGTGCCAGCAGACCCGGGACAGGGGGCGGGAATGAGCAGTTCTTC. It encodes CASRPGTGGGNEQFF. The chain couples TRBV2 to TRBJ2-1; TRBD1 matches 12 bases. The germline gives CDR1 SNHLY, CDR2 FYNNEI. This CDR3 region has 15 residues. V was clipped by 6 bases and J by 7 bases; unmatched bases: 7. The full variable domain, completed using reference TRBV2 and TRBJ2-1, is EPEVTQTPSHQVTQMGQEVILRCVPISNHLYFYWYRQILGQKVEFLVSFYNNEISEKSEIFDDQFSVERPDGSNFTLKIRSTKLEDSAMYFCASRPGTGGGNEQFFGPGTRLTVL.

This clone was found once. V is TRBV30 and J is TRBJ1-1; D gene unclear. Trimming left V 3 bases short and J 1 base short, with 12 bases between. The CDR3 totals 14 residues. The germline CDR1 and CDR2 sequences are GTSNPN and SVGIG (reference sequence). As DNA, the CDR3 is TGTGCCTGGAGCTTTTGGGTACCGAACACTGAAGCTTTCTTT. Amino acids: CAWSFWVPNTEAFF. The complete variable domain, with remaining parts taken from reference TRBV30 and TRBJ1-1, reads SQTIHQWPATLVQPVGSPLSLECTVEGTSNPNLYWYRQAAGRGLQLLFYSVGIGQISSEVPQNLSASRPQDRQFILSSKKLLLSDSGFYLCAWSFWVPNTEAFFGQGTRLTVV.

This clone was recorded only once. J is TRBJ2-7 and V is TRBV19, with 8 bases that match TRBD2. Germline CDR1 LNHDA, CDR2 SQIVND (reference sequence). The CDR3 is made up of 16 amino acids. Losses at the gene ends were 4 bases for V and 1 base for J; bases not matched to a gene: 9. Written as DNA, the CDR3 is TGTGCCAGTAGTACTCGCGGGAGGAGTAGTTCCTACGAGCAGTACTTC. Protein: CASSTRGRSSSYEQYF.

The chain links TRBV14 to TRBJ2-7; the match to TRBD2 covers 12 bases. The CDR3 is made up of 15 amino acids. V was pared by 4 bases and J by 2 bases, with 3 bases of the junction left unmatched. The germline gives CDR1 SGHDN, CDR2 FVKESK. The CDR3 here is CASSRGLAGPYEQYF. DNA of the CDR3: TGTGCCAGCAGCCGAGGACTAGCGGGGCCCTACGAGCAGTACTTC. Full variable domain (rest looked up from reference TRBV14 and TRBJ2-7): EAGVTQFPSHSVIEKGQTVTLRCDPISGHDNLYWYRRVMGKEIKFLLHFVKESKQDESGMPNNRFLAERTGGTYSTLKVQPAELEDSGVYFCASSRGLAGPYEQYFGPGTRLTVT.

In the case of this clone: An end of the junction does not agree with germline; a read error may underlie this. The chain combines TRBV6-5 with TRBJ2-7; D uncertain. Germline-derived CDR1 and CDR2 are MNHEY and SVGAGI. CDR3 size: 16 residues. The CDR3 nucleotides are TGTGCCAGCAGTTACTCGATTAACCCGCCGCCCTATGAGCAGTACTTC. It is translated as CASSYSINPPPYEQYF.

The gene calls are TRBV7-6 and TRBJ1-3; 8 nucleotides match TRBD1. The germline V gene has CDR1 SGHVS and CDR2 FNYEAQ. This CDR3 spans 19 amino acids. V shed 3 bases, J shed 0 bases, and the junction held 13 bases outside the gene matches. The CDR3 sequence is CASSFPPGDRTHSGNTIYF. The CDR3 DNA reads TGTGCCAGCAGCTTCCCGCCTGGGGACAGGACTCACTCTGGAAACACCATATATTTT.

The chain recombines TRBV5-1 with TRBJ2-6, with D perhaps being TRBD1 or TRBD2 (5 bases each). Germline CDR1 is SGHRS and CDR2 is YFSETQ. V lost 0 bases, J lost 4 bases, and 14 bases lay in between. There are 17 residues in the CDR3. CDR3 DNA sequence: TGCGCCAGCAGCTTGGCCCTGGGGGATCAGGGGGCCAACGTCCTGACTTTC. Residues: CASSLALGDQGANVLTF.

V and J are TRBV6-2 or TRBV6-3 and TRBJ2-7; 7 nucleotides agree with TRBD1. The V and J ends lost 6 bases and 0 bases, in that order; junction bases with no gene match: 5. Germline V gene data show CDR1 as MNHEY and CDR2 as SVGEGT. This CDR3 comprises 14 residues. The chain's CDR3 is CASSPDRTSYEQYF. As DNA, the CDR3 is TGTGCCAGCAGCCCGGACAGGACCTCCTACGAGCAGTACTTC.

The chain is built from TRBV6-2 or TRBV6-3 and TRBJ1-4; 7 bases fit TRBD1. The CDR3 runs to 15 residues. V shed 3 bases and J 8 bases; nucleotides not matched to a gene: 9. The germline CDR1 and CDR2 sequences are MNHEY and SVGEGT. CDR3 DNA: TGTGCCAGCAGTTATGGACAGGCAGGATTCGAAAAACTGTTTTTT. Residues: CASSYGQAGFEKLFF.

Concerning this clone: A junction end diverges from the germline sequence, so it may reflect a read error. This sequence joins TRBV7-9 and TRBJ1-3; D remains unclear. The CDR3 extends over 16 amino acids. Germline CDR1 SEHNR, CDR2 FQNEAQ (reference sequence). CDR3 in amino acids: CASSLAGSKSGNTIYF. DNA for the CDR3: TGTGCCAGCAGCCTAGCGGGCAGTAAATCTGGAAACACCATATATTTT.

This sequence joins TRBV29-1 and TRBJ2-7; D is uncertain. Trimming stripped 8 bases from V and 2 bases from J, with 13 bases between. The CDR3 runs to 12 residues. Germline V gene sequence: CDR1 SQVTM, CDR2 ANQGSEA. CDR3 sequence (DNA): TGCAGCTCGGAAGGGATCCCCTACGAGCAGTACTTC. Translation gives CSSEGIPYEQYF.

CDR3: CASSLVGVSMNTEAFF. CDR3 sequence (DNA): TGTGCCAGCAGCTTAGTAGGTGTGTCCATGAACACTGAAGCTTTCTTT. V usage is TRBV7-8 and J usage is TRBJ1-1; the D is unclear. The CDR3 length is 16 residues. Trimming pared 1 base from V and 0 bases from J, leaving 12 bases between. From germline, CDR1 is SGHVS and CDR2 FQNEAQ.